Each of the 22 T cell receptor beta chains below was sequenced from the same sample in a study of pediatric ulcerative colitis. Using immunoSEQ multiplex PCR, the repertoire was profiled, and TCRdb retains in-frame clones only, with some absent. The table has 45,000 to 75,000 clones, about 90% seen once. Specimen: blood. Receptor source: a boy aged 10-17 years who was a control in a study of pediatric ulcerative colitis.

The DNA for the CDR3 is TGCGCCAGCAGCCAAGGTATGGCGTCGAACACCGGGGAGCTGTTTTTT. Encoded protein: CASSQGMASNTGELFF. The chain is built from TRBV4-1 and TRBJ2-2, with D hard to call. The V gene lost 1 base and the J gene lost 0 bases, with 9 bases spanning the gap. This CDR3 comprises 16 residues. Germline V CDR1 and CDR2: MGHRA, YSYEKL.

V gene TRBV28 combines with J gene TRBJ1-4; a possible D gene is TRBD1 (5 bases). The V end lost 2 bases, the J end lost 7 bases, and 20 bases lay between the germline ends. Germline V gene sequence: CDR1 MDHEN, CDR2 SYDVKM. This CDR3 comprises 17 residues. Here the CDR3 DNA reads TGTGCCAGCAGTTTACCCCCTATAAACAGGTTGGGTGAAAAACTGTTTTTT. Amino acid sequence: CASSLPPINRLGEKLFF.

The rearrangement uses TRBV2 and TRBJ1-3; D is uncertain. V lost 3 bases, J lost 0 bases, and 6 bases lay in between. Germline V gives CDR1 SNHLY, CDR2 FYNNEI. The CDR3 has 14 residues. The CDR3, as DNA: TGTGCCAGCAGTGACACTAGCTCTGGAAACACCATATATTTT. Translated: CASSDTSSGNTIYF.

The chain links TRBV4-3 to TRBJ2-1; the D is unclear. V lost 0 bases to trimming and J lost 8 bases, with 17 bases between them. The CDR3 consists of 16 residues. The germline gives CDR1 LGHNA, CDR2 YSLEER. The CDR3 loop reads CASSQEILMTGDEQFF. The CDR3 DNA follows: TGCGCCAGCAGCCAAGAGATCCTGATGACCGGCGATGAGCAGTTCTTC.

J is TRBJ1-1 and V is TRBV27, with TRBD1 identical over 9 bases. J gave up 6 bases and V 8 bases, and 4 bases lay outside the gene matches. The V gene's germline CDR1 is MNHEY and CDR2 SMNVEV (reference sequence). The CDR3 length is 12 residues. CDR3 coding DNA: TGTGCCAGCGGGGACAGGGACTCTGAAGCTTTCTTT. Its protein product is CASGDRDSEAFF.

CDR3 region: CSAVTTPDGHEQFF. The CDR3 DNA follows: TGCAGCGCCGTAACTACTCCGGACGGCCATGAGCAGTTCTTC. The chain has TRBV29-1 and TRBJ2-1, with D unresolved. The CDR3 extends over 14 amino acids. V lost 7 bases, J lost 8 bases, and 21 bases lay in between. Germline V gene lookup returns CDR1 SQVTM and CDR2 ANQGSEA.

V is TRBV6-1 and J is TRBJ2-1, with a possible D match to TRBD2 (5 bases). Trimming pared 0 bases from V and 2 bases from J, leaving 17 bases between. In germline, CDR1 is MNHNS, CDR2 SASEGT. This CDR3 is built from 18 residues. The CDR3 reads CASSEALPSAEPYNEQFF. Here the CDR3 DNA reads TGTGCCAGCAGTGAAGCGCTTCCTTCAGCGGAACCCTACAATGAGCAGTTCTTC.

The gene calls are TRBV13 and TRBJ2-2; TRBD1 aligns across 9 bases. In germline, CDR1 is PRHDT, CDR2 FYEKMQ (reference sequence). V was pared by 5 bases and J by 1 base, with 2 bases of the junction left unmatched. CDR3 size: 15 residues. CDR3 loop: CASSPGQGNTGELFF. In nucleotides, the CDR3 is TGTGCCAGCAGCCCGGGACAGGGGAACACCGGGGAGCTGTTTTTT.

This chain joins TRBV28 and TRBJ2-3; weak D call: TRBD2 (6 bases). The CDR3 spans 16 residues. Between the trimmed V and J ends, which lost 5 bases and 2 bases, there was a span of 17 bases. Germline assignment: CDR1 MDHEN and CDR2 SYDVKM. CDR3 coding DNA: TGTGCCAGCAGTAGCGGAGCGGAGGGAGACACAGATACGCAGTATTTT. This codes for CASSSGAEGDTDTQYF.

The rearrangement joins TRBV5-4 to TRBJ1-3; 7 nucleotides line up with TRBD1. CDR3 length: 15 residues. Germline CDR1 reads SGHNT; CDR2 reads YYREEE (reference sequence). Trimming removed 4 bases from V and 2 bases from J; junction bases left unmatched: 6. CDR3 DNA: TGTGCCAGCAGCCCCGAGAGGGGGCCTGGAAACACCATATATTTT. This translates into CASSPERGPGNTIYF.

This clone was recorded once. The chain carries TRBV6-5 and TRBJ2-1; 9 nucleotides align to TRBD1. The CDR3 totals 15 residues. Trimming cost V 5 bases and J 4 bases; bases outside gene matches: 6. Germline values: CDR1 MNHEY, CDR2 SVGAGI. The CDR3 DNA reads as TGTGCCAGCAGTAATCCGGGACAGGGATACAATGAGCAGTTCTTC. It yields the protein CASSNPGQGYNEQFF.

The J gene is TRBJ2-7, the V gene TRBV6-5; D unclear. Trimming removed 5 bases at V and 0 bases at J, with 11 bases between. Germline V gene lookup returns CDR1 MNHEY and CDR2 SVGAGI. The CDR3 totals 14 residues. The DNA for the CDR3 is TGTGCCAGCAGTCCAGATCAGAACTCCTACGAGCAGTACTTC. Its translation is CASSPDQNSYEQYF.

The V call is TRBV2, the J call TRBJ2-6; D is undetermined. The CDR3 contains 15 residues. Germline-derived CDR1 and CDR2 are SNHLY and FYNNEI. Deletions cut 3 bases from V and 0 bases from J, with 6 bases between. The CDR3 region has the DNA TGTGCCAGCAGTGACCGGAGCTCTGGGGCCAACGTCCTGACTTTC. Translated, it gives CASSDRSSGANVLTF. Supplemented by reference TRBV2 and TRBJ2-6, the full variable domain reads EPEVTQTPSHQVTQMGQEVILRCVPISNHLYFYWYRQILGQKVEFLVSFYNNEISEKSEIFDDQFSVERPDGSNFTLKIRSTKLEDSAMYFCASSDRSSGANVLTFGAGSRLTVL.

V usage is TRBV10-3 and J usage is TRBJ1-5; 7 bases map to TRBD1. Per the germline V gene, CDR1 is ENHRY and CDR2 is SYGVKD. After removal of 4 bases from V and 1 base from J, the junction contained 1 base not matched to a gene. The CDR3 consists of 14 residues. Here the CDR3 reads CAISGGQSNQPQHF. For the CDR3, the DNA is TGTGCCATCAGTGGGGGACAGAGCAATCAGCCCCAGCATTTT.

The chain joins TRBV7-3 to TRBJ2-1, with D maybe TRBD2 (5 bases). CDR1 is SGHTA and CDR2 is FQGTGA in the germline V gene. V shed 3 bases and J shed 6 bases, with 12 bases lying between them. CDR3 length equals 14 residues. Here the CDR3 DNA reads TGTGCCAGCAGCTTCGGGTCGGGAAGCAATGAGCAGTTCTTC. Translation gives CASSFGSGSNEQFF.

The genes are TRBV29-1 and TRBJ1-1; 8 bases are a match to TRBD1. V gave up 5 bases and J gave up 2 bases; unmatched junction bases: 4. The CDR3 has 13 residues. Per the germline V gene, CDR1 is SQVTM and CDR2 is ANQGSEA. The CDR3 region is CSVTGQGNTEAFF. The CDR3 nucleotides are TGCAGCGTTACCGGACAGGGTAACACTGAAGCTTTCTTT.

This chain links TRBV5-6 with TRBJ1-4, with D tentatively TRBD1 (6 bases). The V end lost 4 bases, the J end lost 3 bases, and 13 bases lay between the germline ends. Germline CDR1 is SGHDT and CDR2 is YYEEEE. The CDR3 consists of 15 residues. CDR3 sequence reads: CASSQTTGANEKLFF. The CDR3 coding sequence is TGTGCCAGCAGCCAGACGACAGGCGCTAATGAAAAACTGTTTTTT.

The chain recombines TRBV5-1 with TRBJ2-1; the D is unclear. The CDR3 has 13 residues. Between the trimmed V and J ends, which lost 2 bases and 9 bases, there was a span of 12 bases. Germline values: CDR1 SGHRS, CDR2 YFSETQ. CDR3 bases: TGCGCCAGCAGCTTACATTCATTCGGTGAGCAGTTCTTC. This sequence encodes CASSLHSFGEQFF.

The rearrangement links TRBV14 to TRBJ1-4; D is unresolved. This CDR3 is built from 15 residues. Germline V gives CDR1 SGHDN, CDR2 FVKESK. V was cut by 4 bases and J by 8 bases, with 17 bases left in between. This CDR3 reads CASSLDTARPEKLFF. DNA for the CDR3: TGTGCCAGCAGCCTCGACACCGCCCGCCCGGAAAAACTGTTTTTT.

CDR3 protein: CASSLGVSNQPQHF. CDR3 sequence (DNA): TGTGCCAGCAGCTTAGGGGTTAGCAATCAGCCCCAGCATTTT. The chain joins TRBV13 to TRBJ1-5; D gene ambiguous. Germline-derived CDR1 and CDR2 are PRHDT and FYEKMQ (reference sequence). V was pared by 0 bases and J by 0 bases, with 3 bases between. The CDR3 is made up of 14 amino acids.

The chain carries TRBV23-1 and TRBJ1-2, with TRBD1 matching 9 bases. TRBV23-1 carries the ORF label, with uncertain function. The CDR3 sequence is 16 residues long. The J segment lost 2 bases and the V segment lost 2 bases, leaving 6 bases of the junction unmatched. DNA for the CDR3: TGCGCCAGCAGTCAACCCTGGACAGGGGTGAACTATGGCTACACCTTC. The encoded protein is CASSQPWTGVNYGYTF.

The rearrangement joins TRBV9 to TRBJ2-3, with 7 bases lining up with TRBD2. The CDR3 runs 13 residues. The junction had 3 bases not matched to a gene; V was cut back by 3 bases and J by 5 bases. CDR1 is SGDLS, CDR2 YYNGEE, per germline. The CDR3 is CASSAGGGDTQYF. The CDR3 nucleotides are TGTGCCAGCAGCGCGGGGGGTGGAGATACGCAGTATTTT.